Detailed here is one T cell receptor beta chain. Fulfillment of recently defined diagnostic criteria for definite or probable disease was shown by the patients with Susac syndrome. This sample was taken from a study of CD8 T cells in Susac syndrome. The CDR3 runs to 17 residues. The germline V gene has CDR1 KGHDR and CDR2 SFDVKD. Losses at the gene ends were 2 bases for V and 7 bases for J; bases not matched to a gene: 10. Random hexamers served to reverse transcribe roughly 0.5 to 1 ug RNA. Amplification of TCR beta CDR3 by immunoSEQ multiplex PCR spanned 54 Vbeta and 13 Jbeta. One entry per CDR3 protein results from TCRdb running MiXCR on the immunoSEQ multiplex PCR reads. The table records about 210,000 distinct CDR3 sequences, 94% of them present only once.

This receptor was obtained from a human donor with Susac syndrome. This chain connects TRBV24-1 to TRBJ1-5; 10 nucleotides match TRBD1. The material sequenced was CD4+ T cells from PBMCs. This CDR3 reads CATSDSPPGQGRQPQHF. The CDR3 DNA follows: TGTGCCACCAGTGATTCTCCACCGGGACAGGGGAGACAGCCCCAGCATTTT.